This T cell receptor beta chain appears in the sequencing data of a study of beta chain features in type 1 diabetes. Concerning this clone: Its target is unknown.

Overall study results and limits: Researchers reported that naive, central memory and Treg TCRB repertoires appeared more similar in patients than in healthy donors. cDNA-based sequencing might over-represent cells highly expressing TCR.

Expressed TCRB transcripts were sequenced because the isolated RNA had all been reverse transcribed beforehand. Naive, central memory and regulatory T cell samples averaged about 3.57 million reads. The assay was immunoSEQ multiplex PCR, and TCRdb's table has in-frame clones only and misses some. In the table there are about 360,000 clones, over 9.5% of which are singletons. Germline values: CDR1 SGHNT, CDR2 YYREEE (reference sequence). The CDR3 runs 13 residues. The V gene lost 0 bases and the J gene lost 6 bases, with 9 bases spanning the gap. Donors underwent one heparinised blood draw, about 110 mL on average.

The TCR was taken from a man younger than 30 in good health. The chain is built from TRBV5-4 and TRBJ1-1; perhaps TRBD1 as D (6 bases). Input material: naive CD4+ T cells from blood. Here the CDR3 reads CASSLAGEPEAFF. CDR3 DNA: TGTGCCAGCAGCTTGGCAGGGGAACCTGAAGCTTTCTTT.